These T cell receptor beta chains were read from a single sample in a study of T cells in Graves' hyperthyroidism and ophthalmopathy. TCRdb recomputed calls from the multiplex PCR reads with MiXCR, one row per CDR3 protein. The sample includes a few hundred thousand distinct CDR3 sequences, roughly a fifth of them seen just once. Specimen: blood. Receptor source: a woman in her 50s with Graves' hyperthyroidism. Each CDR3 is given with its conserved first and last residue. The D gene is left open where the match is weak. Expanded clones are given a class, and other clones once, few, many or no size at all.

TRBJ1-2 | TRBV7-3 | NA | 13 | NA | CASSPGEDYGYTF | TGTGCCAGCAGCCCGGGGGAGGATTATGGCTACACCTTC
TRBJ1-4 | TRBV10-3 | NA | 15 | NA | CAISEGDLPGEKLFF | TGTGCCATCAGTGAGGGGGATCTCCCCGGGGAAAAACTGTTTTTT
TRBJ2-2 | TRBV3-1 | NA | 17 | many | CASGRKGLASNTGELFF | TGTGCCAGCGGGAGAAAGGGACTGGCGAGCAACACCGGGGAGCTGTTTTTT
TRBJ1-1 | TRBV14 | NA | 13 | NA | CASSHIGNTEAFF | TGTGCCAGCAGCCACATAGGGAACACTGAAGCTTTCTTT
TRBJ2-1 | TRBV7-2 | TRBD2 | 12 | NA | CASSHGLVRQFF | TGTGCCAGCAGCCATGGACTAGTTCGGCAGTTCTTC
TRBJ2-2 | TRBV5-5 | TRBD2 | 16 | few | CASSLAVTSGFGELFF | TGTGCCAGCAGCTTGGCGGTTACTAGCGGGTTCGGGGAGCTGTTTTTT
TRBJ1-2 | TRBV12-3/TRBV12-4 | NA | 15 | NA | CASSPGGGLGYGYTF | TGTGCCAGCAGCCCGGGGGGGGGCCTTGGCTATGGCTACACCTTC
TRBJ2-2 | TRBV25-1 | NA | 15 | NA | CASSEYVGNTGELFF | TGTGCCAGCAGTGAATACGTTGGAAACACCGGGGAGCTGTTTTTT
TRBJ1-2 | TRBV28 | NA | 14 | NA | CASSDLRQREGYTF | TGTGCCAGCAGCGATTTGAGACAGAGGGAGGGCTACACCTTC
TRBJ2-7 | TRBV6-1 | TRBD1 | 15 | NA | CASRNPGQGGYEQYF | TGTGCCAGCAGGAATCCTGGACAGGGAGGCTACGAGCAGTACTTC
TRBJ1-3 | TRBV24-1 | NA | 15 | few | CATSDGSHSGNTIYF | TGTGCCACCAGTGACGGCAGTCACTCTGGAAACACCATATATTTT
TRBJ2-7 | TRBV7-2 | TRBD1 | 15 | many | CASSVRQGATYEQYF | TGTGCCAGCAGCGTACGACAGGGGGCCACCTACGAGCAGTACTTC
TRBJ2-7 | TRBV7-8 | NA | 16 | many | CASSYRDWYSSYEQYF | TGTGCCAGCAGCTACAGGGACTGGTACAGCTCCTACGAGCAGTACTTC
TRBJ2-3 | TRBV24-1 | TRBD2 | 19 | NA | CATSDLRGTSGGGTDTQYF | TGTGCCACCAGTGATTTGCGGGGGACTAGCGGGGGAGGGACAGATACGCAGTATTTT
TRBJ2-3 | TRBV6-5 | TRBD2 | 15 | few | CASSYSGSGGYTQYF | TGTGCCAGCAGTTACTCTGGTAGCGGGGGGTATACGCAGTATTTT
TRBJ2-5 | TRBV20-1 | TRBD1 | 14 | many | CSARPDRGQETQYF | TGCAGTGCTAGACCCGACAGGGGGCAAGAGACCCAGTACTTC
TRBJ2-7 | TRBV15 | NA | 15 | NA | CATSKVLGLSYEQYF | TGTGCCACCAGCAAAGTACTAGGACTCTCCTACGAGCAGTACTTC
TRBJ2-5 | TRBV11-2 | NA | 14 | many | CASAIGSLQETQYF | TGTGCCAGCGCTATCGGCAGCCTCCAAGAGACCCAGTACTTC
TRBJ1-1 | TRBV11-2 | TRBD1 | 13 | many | CATSGQPNTEAFF | TGTGCCACCTCGGGACAGCCGAACACTGAAGCTTTCTTT
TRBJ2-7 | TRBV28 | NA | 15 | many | CASSSPGHNSYEQYF | TGTGCCAGCAGTTCCCCGGGACACAATTCCTACGAGCAGTACTTC
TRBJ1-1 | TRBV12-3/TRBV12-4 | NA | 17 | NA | CASSLRVLTGRNTEALF | TGTGCCAGCAGTTTAAGGGTCCTTACAGGCAGGAACACTGAAGCTCTCTTT
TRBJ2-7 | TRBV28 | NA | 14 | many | CASRGLGGSYEQYF | TGTGCCAGCAGGGGCTTAGGCGGCTCCTACGAGCAGTACTTC
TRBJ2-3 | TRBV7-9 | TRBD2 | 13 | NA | CASGTSGTDTQYF | TGTGCCAGCGGGACTAGCGGCACAGATACGCAGTATTTT
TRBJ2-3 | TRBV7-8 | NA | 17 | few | CASSLARMGGAADTQYF | TGTGCCAGCAGCTTAGCGAGGATGGGGGGGGCCGCAGATACGCAGTATTTT
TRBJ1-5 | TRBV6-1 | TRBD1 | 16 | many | CASVLGTGWSNQPQHF | TGTGCCAGCGTTTTGGGGACAGGGTGGAGCAATCAGCCCCAGCATTTT
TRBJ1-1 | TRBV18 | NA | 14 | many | CASSPRRVGTEAFF | TGTGCCAGCTCACCAAGGAGAGTCGGCACTGAAGCTTTCTTT
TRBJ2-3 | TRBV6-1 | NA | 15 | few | CASSIQGRGTDTQYF | TGTGCCAGCAGTATACAGGGCCGAGGCACAGATACGCAGTATTTT
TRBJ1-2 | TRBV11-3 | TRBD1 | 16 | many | CASSLWTGTNTYGYTF | TGTGCCAGCAGCTTATGGACAGGGACGAATACCTATGGCTACACCTTC
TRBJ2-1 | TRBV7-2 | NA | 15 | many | CASSLSSSSYNEQFF | TGTGCCAGCAGCTTATCTAGCAGCTCCTACAATGAGCAGTTCTTC